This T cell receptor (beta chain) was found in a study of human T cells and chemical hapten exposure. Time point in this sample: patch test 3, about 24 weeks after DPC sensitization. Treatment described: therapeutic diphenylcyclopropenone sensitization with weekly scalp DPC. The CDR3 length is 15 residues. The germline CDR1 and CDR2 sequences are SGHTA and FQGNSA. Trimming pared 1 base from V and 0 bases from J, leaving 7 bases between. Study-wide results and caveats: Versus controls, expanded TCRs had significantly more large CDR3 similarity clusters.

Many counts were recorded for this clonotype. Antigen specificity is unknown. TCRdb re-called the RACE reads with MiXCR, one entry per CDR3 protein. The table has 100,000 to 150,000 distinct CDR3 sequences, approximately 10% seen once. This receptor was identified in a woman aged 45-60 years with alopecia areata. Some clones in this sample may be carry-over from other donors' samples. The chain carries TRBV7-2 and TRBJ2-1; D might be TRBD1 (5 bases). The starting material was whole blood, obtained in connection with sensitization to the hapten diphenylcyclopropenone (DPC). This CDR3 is CASSLEQASYNEQFF. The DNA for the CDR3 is TGTGCCAGCAGCTTAGAACAGGCCTCCTACAATGAGCAGTTCTTC. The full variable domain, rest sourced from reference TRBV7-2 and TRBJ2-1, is GAGVSQSPSNKVTEKGKDVELRCDPISGHTALYWYRQSLGQGLEFLIYFQGNSAPDKSGLPSDRFSAERTGGSVSTLTIQRTQQEDSAVYLCASSLEQASYNEQFFGPGTRLTVL.